What follows are 17 T cell receptor beta chains derived from one specimen sequenced in a study of cytomegalovirus exposure and HLA in healthy donors. The study ran its PCR with 60 Vbeta and 13 Jbeta primers. Clones were read by immunoSEQ multiplex PCR, and TCRdb kept only the in-frame ones, dropping some. The sample lists approximately 110,000 clones, roughly 70% seen once, with approximately 10% in the top ten. Sequenced: PBMCs. The receptors stem from a man between 40 and 49 years old in good health and CMV-seropositive.

The chain couples TRBV27 to TRBJ2-7, with D unclear. The V gene lost 3 bases and the J gene lost 1 base, with 10 bases spanning the gap. The germline gives CDR1 MNHEY, CDR2 SMNVEV (reference sequence). CDR3 length equals 14 residues. The CDR3 sequence: CASSLSQASYEQYV. The CDR3 DNA sequence: TGTGCCAGCAGTTTGTCCCAGGCTTCCTACGAGCAGTACGTC.

The chain uses TRBV5-6 and TRBJ2-1, with 8 bases identical to TRBD2. The J segment lost 0 bases and the V segment lost 7 bases, leaving 9 bases of the junction unmatched. The CDR3 has 16 residues. Germline V gives CDR1 SGHDT, CDR2 YYEEEE. CDR3 DNA: TGTGCCAGCTCGCGGGGGGTCCGCCCCTCCTACAATGAGCAGTTCTTC. Its translation: CASSRGVRPSYNEQFF.

The chain couples TRBV4-3 to TRBJ2-7; 11 nucleotides agree with TRBD2. The CDR3 is 17 residues long. Looked up from germline, CDR1 is LGHNA and CDR2 is YSLEER. J lost 0 bases, V lost 3 bases, and 7 bases had no gene match. The CDR3 here is CASSQGTTSGSSYEQYF. The CDR3 nucleotides are TGCGCCAGCAGCCAGGGGACCACTAGCGGGAGCTCCTACGAGCAGTACTTC.

The gene calls are TRBV11-2 and TRBJ1-4; D perhaps matches TRBD1 (5 bases). With 6 bases removed from V and 5 bases from J, the gap between germline ends came to 19 bases. Germline V CDR1 and CDR2: SGHAT, FQNNGV. The CDR3 has 16 amino acids. The CDR3 spells CASSLGVGLLNEKLFF. CDR3 coding DNA: TGTGCCAGCAGTCTCGGCGTGGGGCTATTAAATGAAAAACTGTTTTTT.

The chain employs TRBV7-9 and TRBJ2-3; the D is unclear. The germline CDR1 and CDR2 sequences are SEHNR and FQNEAQ (reference sequence). Trimming removed 2 bases from V and 0 bases from J, with 9 bases in between. The CDR3 has 15 residues. This chain's CDR3 is CASSLLVTSTDTQYF. The CDR3 DNA reads as TGTGCCAGCAGCTTACTTGTCACTAGCACAGATACGCAGTATTTT.

The genes are TRBV5-1 and TRBJ2-1; 12 bases are shared with TRBD2. CDR1 is SGHRS, CDR2 YFSETQ, per germline. Trimming removed 4 bases from V and 7 bases from J; junction bases left unmatched: 9. The CDR3 runs to 16 residues. The CDR3 loop is CASSLRLAGAGNEQFF. CDR3 sequence (DNA): TGCGCCAGCAGCCTAAGACTAGCGGGAGCGGGAAATGAGCAGTTCTTC.

The rearrangement joins TRBV19 to TRBJ1-3; D gene unclear. Germline values: CDR1 LNHDA, CDR2 SQIVND (reference sequence). The V gene lost 5 bases and the J gene lost 2 bases, with 7 bases spanning the gap. The CDR3 covers 13 residues. CDR3 residues: CASSPVAGNTIYF. CDR3 in DNA: TGTGCCAGTAGTCCCGTCGCTGGAAACACCATATATTTT.

V usage is TRBV9 and J usage is TRBJ2-2, with TRBD2 matching over 7 bases. The CDR3 covers 17 residues. Germline V gene data show CDR1 as SGDLS and CDR2 as YYNGEE. V shed 0 bases and J 5 bases; nucleotides not matched to a gene: 10. The DNA of the CDR3 is TGTGCCAGCAGCGTAGTCCCCCTCGGGGGAGGGACCGGGGAGCTGTTTTTT. It specifies CASSVVPLGGGTGELFF. The full variable domain, completed using reference TRBV9 and TRBJ2-2, is DSGVTQTPKHLITATGQRVTLRCSPRSGDLSVYWYQQSLDQGLQFLIQYYNGEERAKGNILERFSAQQFPDLHSELNLSSLELGDSALYFCASSVVPLGGGTGELFFGEGSRLTVL.

The chain couples TRBV7-9 to TRBJ1-1, with 8 bases lining up with TRBD1. The germline V gene encodes CDR1 SEHNR and CDR2 FQNEAQ (reference sequence). Trimming took 1 base from V and 4 from J; bases not matched to a gene: 2. The CDR3 length is 14 residues. In DNA form, the CDR3 reads TGTGCCAGCAGCTTAGTCGACAGGGGCACTGAAGCTTTCTTT. It codes for CASSLVDRGTEAFF.

The chain couples TRBV11-2 to TRBJ2-4; D possibly corresponds to TRBD2 (5 bases). The V and J ends lost 1 base and 11 bases respectively, with 6 bases between them. Germline CDR1 SGHAT, CDR2 FQNNGV. The CDR3 runs to 11 residues. The CDR3 region has the DNA TGTGCCAGCAGCTTAGGGGAGTTTCAGTACTTC. The encoded protein is CASSLGEFQYF.

This rearrangement joins TRBV7-9 to TRBJ1-1; the match to TRBD1 covers 8 bases. The V and J ends lost 5 bases and 4 bases, in that order; junction bases with no gene match: 9. The CDR3 contains 15 residues. From germline, CDR1 is SEHNR and CDR2 FQNEAQ (reference sequence). The CDR3 here is CASSPQRTGTTEAFF. The CDR3 DNA reads TGTGCCAGCAGCCCTCAGCGGACAGGGACCACTGAAGCTTTCTTT.

The chain links TRBV27 to TRBJ2-7; 8 nucleotides match TRBD2. Germline V gene sequence: CDR1 MNHEY, CDR2 SMNVEV (reference sequence). The length of the CDR3 is 14 residues. Germline trimming cut 4 bases from V and 2 bases from J; bases unmatched to any gene: 4. CDR3 in DNA: TGTGCCAGCAGTTATTCCGGGAGGGCCTACGAGCAGTACTTC. Its translation: CASSYSGRAYEQYF.

This clone appeared once. This sequence joins TRBV4-1 and TRBJ2-1; D is possibly TRBD2 (6 bases). With 1 base removed from V and 6 bases from J, the gap between germline ends came to 13 bases. The CDR3 totals 15 residues. Germline CDR1 is MGHRA and CDR2 is YSYEKL. The CDR3 nucleotides are TGCGCCAGCAGCCAAGTCGGAGGGTCGGGCAATGAGCAGTTCTTC. The encoded protein is CASSQVGGSGNEQFF.

On this clone itself: At one of its ends the junction is not consistent with the germline gene, which may arise from a read error. V usage is TRBV5-1 and J usage is TRBJ2-3, with 10 bases aligning to TRBD1. The CDR3 contains 16 residues. Germline CDR1 is SGHRS and CDR2 is YFSETQ. This CDR3 is CAGSLAGTGDTDTQYF. The CDR3 nucleotides read TGCGCCGGCAGCTTGGCTGGGACAGGGGATACAGATACGCAGTATTTT.

The V call is TRBV6-6, the J call TRBJ1-4; TRBD1 is a possible D gene (5 bases). The germline gives CDR1 MNHNY, CDR2 SVGAGI (reference sequence). CDR3 length: 12 residues. Trimming cost V 7 bases and J 13 bases, with 16 bases left between them. CDR3 nucleotide sequence: TGTGCCAGCACGGGGGTCAGGGACGGACTGTTTTTT. Protein: CASTGVRDGLFF.

V is TRBV6-6 and J is TRBJ2-7; D gene ambiguous. The V gene lost 2 bases and the J gene lost 3 bases, with 8 bases spanning the gap. CDR3 length: 13 residues. Germline assignment: CDR1 MNHNY and CDR2 SVGAGI (reference sequence). The CDR3 sequence is CASSYRVNYEQYF. DNA of the CDR3: TGTGCCAGCAGTTACCGGGTTAACTACGAGCAGTACTTC.

This clone was detected only once. The V and J genes are TRBV13 and TRBJ1-5; 11 bases fit TRBD1. This CDR3 has 15 residues. The J segment lost 4 bases and the V segment lost 5 bases, leaving 4 bases of the junction unmatched. Germline lookup yields CDR1 PRHDT and CDR2 FYEKMQ (reference sequence). The chain's CDR3 is CASSHGTGGNQPQHF. The CDR3 nucleotides read TGTGCCAGCAGCCACGGGACAGGGGGAAATCAGCCCCAGCATTTT.